This TCR beta chain was profiled in a study of blood T cell repertoires in COVID-19. Overall study context: Spain, Italy and the United States supplied samples that represented acute and convalescent COVID-19. PBMCs, B-cell-depleted T cells, or T cells provided the cDNA or gDNA that made up the material.

With V trimmed by 6 bases and J by 6 bases, 8 bases remained unmatched. The CDR3 is 14 residues long. Germline CDR1 KGHSH, CDR2 LQKENI. This clone was counted only a few times. In the source study's methods: The authors estimated nucleated cell counts from reference gene primer amplification. Assay used: immunoSEQ multiplex PCR; TCRdb lists only in-frame clones, some missing. That table furnishes V, J and clone size, whereas the DNA furnished D and trimming. This sample carries fewer than 150,000 clones, roughly 80% of them seen once, and the ten largest clones take approximately 9.9%. Material: peripheral blood. The chain couples TRBV18 to TRBJ1-2; TRBD1 matches 9 bases. The origin of this receptor is a man aged 55 to 70 who had recovered from COVID-19. The CDR3 spells CASSSDRGKDGYTF. The DNA for the CDR3 is TGTGCCAGCTCGTCGGACAGGGGCAAGGATGGCTACACCTTC.